This TCR beta chain was found in a study of T cells after yellow fever vaccination. Broader study findings: Post-booster reappearance was seen for most primary-vaccination clones (around 96% CD4, roughly 86% CD8).

Germline values: CDR1 LGHDT, CDR2 YNNKEL (reference sequence). CDR3 size: 12 residues. TCRdb redid the calling of the 5' RACE reads with MiXCR, one entry per CDR3 protein. The table includes some 560,000 distinct CDR3 sequences, 19% detected once. About this clonotype itself: Its antigen is unknown. One end of the junction varies from germline; a read error may be responsible.

The chain recombines TRBV3-1 with TRBJ2-7; D is unclear. The source was PBMCs, collected 15 days after the yellow fever booster vaccination. The source of this sequence is a man aged 25-45 years who received the YFV17D yellow fever vaccine. The CDR3 DNA is TGTGCCAGCAGTCAAGGCTTCTACGAGCAGTACTTC. This translates into CASSQGFYEQYF.